The present entry profiles one TCR beta chain with its context. Antigen unknown. The sample belongs to a study of CD4 T cells in relation to SARS-CoV-2 and coronaviruses. Here immunoSEQ multiplex PCR was the method, and the copy in TCRdb shows in-frame clones only, minus some. This sample carries 19,000 or so clones, 70% to 85% of them seen once, and the ten largest clones take approximately 19%. CD4+ T cells from unexposed donors were obtained before the COVID-19 pandemic (2011-2018). Isolation of CD4+ T cells took place after approximately 11 days in culture. The CDR3 spans 18 residues. Germline loops: CDR1 LNHDA, CDR2 SQIVND (reference sequence). The V end lost 1 base, the J end lost 0 bases, and 13 bases lay between the germline ends.

This TCR derives from a human donor in good health. The specimen sequenced was CD4+ T cells from PBMCs, cultured in vitro. The chain links TRBV19 to TRBJ2-6; D is perhaps TRBD1 or TRBD2 (5 bases each). CDR3 coding DNA: TGTGCCAGTAGTATAGTTCGGGGCTCGAACTCTGGGGCCAACGTCCTGACTTTC. Amino acid sequence: CASSIVRGSNSGANVLTF.